Each of the 9 T cell receptor beta chains below was sequenced from the same sample in a study of blood T cell repertoires in COVID-19. Some clones are missing from TCRdb's copy, which holds only in-frame ones; the method was immunoSEQ multiplex PCR. Seen here are roughly 150,000 clones, roughly 89% observed once, and the top ten hold about 2.9%. Sequenced input: peripheral blood. These receptors originate from a man in his 60s with active or convalescent COVID-19.

The chain uses TRBV19 and TRBJ2-1; TRBD2 agrees at 10 bases. The CDR3 sequence is 17 residues long. With 2 bases clipped from V and 3 bases from J, the junction kept 7 bases outside the gene matches. Germline CDR1 LNHDA, CDR2 SQIVND (reference sequence). The chain's CDR3 is CASSIRSASGSYNEQFF. CDR3 sequence (DNA): TGTGCCAGTAGTATACGGTCGGCTAGCGGGAGCTACAATGAGCAGTTCTTC.

This clone was counted only a few times. This chain links TRBV28 with TRBJ2-1; no clear D. CDR3 length: 11 residues. V lost 6 bases, J lost 8 bases, and 8 bases lay in between. Germline assignment: CDR1 MDHEN and CDR2 SYDVKM. CDR3 residues: CASSEIDEQFF. CDR3 nucleotide sequence: TGTGCCAGCAGCGAGATCGATGAGCAGTTCTTC.

The V gene is TRBV28, the J gene TRBJ1-6, with TRBD1 identical over 11 bases. The germline V gene has CDR1 MDHEN and CDR2 SYDVKM. The CDR3 is 13 residues long. The V segment lost 10 bases and the J segment 6 bases; nucleotides outside the gene matches: 2. CDR3 region: CATGTGGNSPLHF. CDR3 in DNA: TGTGCCACCGGGACAGGGGGTAATTCACCCCTCCACTTT. The variable domain in full, with the rest retrieved from reference TRBV28 and TRBJ1-6, is DVKVTQSSRYLVKRTGEKVFLECVQDMDHENMFWYRQDPGLGLRLIYFSYDVKMKEKGDIPEGYSVSREKKERFSLILESASTNQTSMYLCATGTGGNSPLHFGNGTRLTVT.

This rearrangement joins TRBV3-1 (or the pseudogene TRBV3-2) to TRBJ2-3; 10 bases agree with TRBD1. There are 16 residues in the CDR3. J was trimmed by 1 base and V by 4 bases; bases with no gene match: 5. Looked up from germline, CDR1 is LGHDT and CDR2 is YNNKEL (reference sequence). The CDR3 loop is CASSRQGATGTDTQYF. The CDR3 nucleotides are TGTGCCAGCAGCCGACAGGGGGCGACGGGCACAGATACGCAGTATTTT.

The chain has TRBV28 and TRBJ2-1; 12 nucleotides agree with TRBD2. The CDR3 is 16 residues long. Germline-derived CDR1 and CDR2 are MDHEN and SYDVKM. The trim removed 2 bases at V and 9 bases at J, leaving 8 bases unmatched. This CDR3 reads CASSLVGLAGLGEQFF. The DNA for the CDR3 is TGTGCCAGCAGTTTAGTAGGACTAGCGGGGCTTGGTGAGCAGTTCTTC. The full variable domain, in which reference TRBV28 and TRBJ2-1 provide the parts outside the CDR3, is DVKVTQSSRYLVKRTGEKVFLECVQDMDHENMFWYRQDPGLGLRLIYFSYDVKMKEKGDIPEGYSVSREKKERFSLILESASTNQTSMYLCASSLVGLAGLGEQFFGPGTRLTVL.

The rearrangement joins TRBV19 to TRBJ2-3, with TRBD2 identical over 8 bases. The CDR3 sequence is 16 residues long. V shed 4 bases, J shed 1 base, and the junction held 7 bases outside the gene matches. Germline V gene sequence: CDR1 LNHDA, CDR2 SQIVND (reference sequence). CDR3 bases: TGTGCCAGTAGTACCCGCCCCGGGGGGGGCACAGATACGCAGTATTTT. Amino acid sequence: CASSTRPGGGTDTQYF.

The chain recombines TRBV9 with TRBJ2-3; 7 nucleotides agree with TRBD2. This CDR3 region has 18 residues. Germline CDR1 SGDLS, CDR2 YYNGEE. V trimming: 0 bases; J trimming: 6 bases; junction bases outside the gene matches: 16. This chain's CDR3 is CASSVEPQRGSGRDTQYF. CDR3 DNA sequence: TGTGCCAGCAGCGTAGAGCCCCAGCGGGGATCGGGGCGGGATACGCAGTATTTT.

The chain carries TRBV27 and TRBJ1-6; 7 nucleotides agree with TRBD1. CDR3 length: 15 amino acids. The ends lost 5 bases at V and 9 bases at J; junction bases unmatched: 10. Germline CDR1 reads MNHEY; CDR2 reads SMNVEV (reference sequence). In DNA, the CDR3 is TGTGCCAGCAGTACAGACAGGGCTTTCGGTTCACCCCTCCACTTT. This gives the protein CASSTDRAFGSPLHF.

The V and J genes are TRBV10-3 and TRBJ2-3, with D possibly TRBD2 on 6 matching bases. CDR3 length: 12 residues. Germline CDR1 and CDR2: ENHRY and SYGVKD. The V end was cut by 11 bases, the J end by 0 bases, with 9 bases between. The CDR3 loop reads CACSGSTDTQYF. CDR3 coding DNA: TGTGCCTGCAGCGGGAGCACAGATACGCAGTATTTT.